Below, one T cell receptor beta chain is given with its context. Donors were grouped by their self-reported clinical history. Here immunoSEQ multiplex PCR was the method, and the copy in TCRdb shows in-frame clones only, minus some. The repertoire includes roughly 290,000 clones, almost 90% of them detected once, and 1.7% sits in the top ten. The sample originates from a study of blood T cell repertoires in COVID-19. Study-level background: In each case, the material was cDNA or gDNA derived from T cells, B-cell-depleted T cells, or PBMCs.

This CDR3 contains 17 residues. Losses at the gene ends were 1 base for V and 0 bases for J; bases not matched to a gene: 5. Germline V gene lookup returns CDR1 LGHDT and CDR2 YNNKEL (reference sequence). The chain combines TRBV3-1 (or the pseudogene TRBV3-2) with TRBJ2-5; 10 nucleotides agree with TRBD2. The origin of this receptor is a woman aged 18-35 years with acute COVID-19. Sequencing used PBMCs or T cells enriched from blood (not recorded which). The CDR3 sequence: CASSQGQLAGNQETQYF. In nucleotides, the CDR3 is TGTGCCAGCAGCCAAGGGCAACTAGCGGGAAACCAAGAGACCCAGTACTTC.